The rows below give T cell receptor beta chains drawn from one sample of a study of cytomegalovirus exposure and HLA in healthy donors. Generated by immunoSEQ multiplex PCR, the TCRdb table keeps only in-frame clones and is missing some. Here the sample spans over 70,000 clones, less than 75% being singletons. The specimen sequenced was PBMCs. The origin of the receptors is a man aged 30 to 45 in good health and CMV-seronegative. The CDR3 runs from the conserved cysteine through the conserved F or W. The D gene is left open where the match is weak. The size field is filled for only some rows; it gives once, few, many or a size class.

j_call clone_size d_call v_call cdr3_aa cdr3_nt
TRBJ1-3 medium-sized - TRBV25-1 CASSESVEEGNTIYF TGTGCCAGCAGTGAATCCGTAGAGGAAGGAAACACCATATATTTT
TRBJ2-1 - - TRBV30 CAWSAAVPYNEQFF TGTGCCTGGAGTGCAGCGGTACCTTACAATGAGCAGTTCTTC
TRBJ1-5 - - TRBV2 CASTPDGGNQPQHF TGTGCCAGCACTCCGGACGGGGGGAATCAGCCCCAGCATTTT
TRBJ1-1 - - TRBV28 CASRFDTLNTEAFF TGTGCCAGCAGATTCGACACCTTGAACACTGAAGCTTTCTTT
TRBJ1-1 few - TRBV30 CAHGVNTEAFF TGTGCCCACGGGGTCAACACTGAAGCTTTCTTT
TRBJ1-1 - TRBD1 TRBV7-9 CASRSGTANTEAFF TGTGCCAGCAGGTCCGGGACAGCGAACACTGAAGCTTTCTTT
TRBJ2-7 - - TRBV6-5 CASSPAQDISYEQYF TGTGCCAGCAGCCCCGCACAGGATATCTCCTACGAGCAGTACTTC
TRBJ1-5 - - TRBV9 CASSVATGVNQPQHF TGTGCCAGCAGCGTAGCTACCGGGGTCAATCAGCCCCAGCATTTT
TRBJ2-7 - TRBD1 TRBV5-1 CASSLGQGHEQYF TGCGCCAGCAGCTTGGGACAGGGTCACGAGCAGTACTTC
TRBJ2-7 - - TRBV6-5 CASSYAGPSYEQYF TGTGCCAGCAGTTACGCAGGGCCATCCTACGAGCAGTACTTC
TRBJ1-2 - TRBD1 TRBV6-6 CASSARGQRGYTF TGTGCCAGCAGCGCTCGGGGACAGCGGGGCTACACCTTC
TRBJ2-2 - - TRBV30 CAWTGGELFF TGTGCCTGGACAGGCGGGGAGCTGTTTTTT
TRBJ2-7 few - TRBV5-6 CASSLAAAYEQYF TGTGCCAGCAGCTTGGCAGCGGCCTACGAGCAGTACTTC
TRBJ1-5 - TRBD1 TRBV18 CASSGTGVSNQPQHF TGTGCCAGCTCAGGGACAGGGGTTAGCAATCAGCCCCAGCATTTT
TRBJ1-2 - - TRBV19 CASRGRTDYGYTF TGTGCCAGTAGAGGCCGGACAGACTATGGCTACACCTTC
TRBJ2-7 - TRBD2 TRBV19 CASARTSGYEQYF TGTGCCAGTGCTCGGACTAGCGGTTACGAGCAGTACTTC